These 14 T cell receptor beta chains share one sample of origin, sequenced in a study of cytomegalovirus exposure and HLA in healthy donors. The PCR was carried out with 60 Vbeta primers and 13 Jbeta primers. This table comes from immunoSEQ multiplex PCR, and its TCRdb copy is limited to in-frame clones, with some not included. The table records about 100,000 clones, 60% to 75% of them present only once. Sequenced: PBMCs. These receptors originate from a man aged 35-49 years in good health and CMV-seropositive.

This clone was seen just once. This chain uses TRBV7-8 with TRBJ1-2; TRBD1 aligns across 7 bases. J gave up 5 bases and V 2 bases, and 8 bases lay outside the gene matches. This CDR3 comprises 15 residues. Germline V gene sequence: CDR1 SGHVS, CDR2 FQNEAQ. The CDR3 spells CASSLSGQVVYGYTF. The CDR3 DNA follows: TGTGCCAGCAGCTTATCAGGACAGGTTGTTTATGGCTACACCTTC.

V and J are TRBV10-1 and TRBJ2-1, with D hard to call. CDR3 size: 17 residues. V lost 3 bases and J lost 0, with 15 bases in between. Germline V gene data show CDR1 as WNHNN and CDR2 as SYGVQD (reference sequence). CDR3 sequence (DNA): TGCGCCAGCAGTGACTCTTTCGGTCCGAACTCCTACAATGAGCAGTTCTTC. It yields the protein CASSDSFGPNSYNEQFF.

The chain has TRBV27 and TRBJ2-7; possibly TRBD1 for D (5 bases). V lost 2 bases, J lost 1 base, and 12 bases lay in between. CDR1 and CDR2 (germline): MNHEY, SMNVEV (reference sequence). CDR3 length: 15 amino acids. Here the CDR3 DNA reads TGTGCCAGCAGTTTAGGCCAGGGTGTTTCCTACGAGCAGTACTTC. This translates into CASSLGQGVSYEQYF.

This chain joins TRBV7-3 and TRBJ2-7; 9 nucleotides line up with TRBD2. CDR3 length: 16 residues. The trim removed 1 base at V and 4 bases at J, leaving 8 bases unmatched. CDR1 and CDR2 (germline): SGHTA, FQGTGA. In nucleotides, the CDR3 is TGTGCCAGCAGCTTAATGGGCGCTAGCGGGATATACGAGCAGTACTTC. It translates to CASSLMGASGIYEQYF.

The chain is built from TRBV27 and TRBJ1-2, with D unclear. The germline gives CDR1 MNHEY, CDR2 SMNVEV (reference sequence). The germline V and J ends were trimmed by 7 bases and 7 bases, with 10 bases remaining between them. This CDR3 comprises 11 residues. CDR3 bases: TGTGCCAGCATCTCCGGCGGTGGCTACACCTTC. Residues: CASISGGGYTF.

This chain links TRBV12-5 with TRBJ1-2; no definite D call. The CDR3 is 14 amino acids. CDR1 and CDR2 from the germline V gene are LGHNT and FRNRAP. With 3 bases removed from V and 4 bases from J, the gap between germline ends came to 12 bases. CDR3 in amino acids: CASGFGGEIYGYTF. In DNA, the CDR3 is TGTGCTAGTGGTTTTGGTGGAGAGATCTATGGCTACACCTTC.

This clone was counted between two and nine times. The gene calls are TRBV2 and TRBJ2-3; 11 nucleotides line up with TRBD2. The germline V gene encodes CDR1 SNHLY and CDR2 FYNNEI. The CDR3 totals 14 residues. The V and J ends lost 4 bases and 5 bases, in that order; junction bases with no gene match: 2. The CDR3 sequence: CASSALAGGDTQYF. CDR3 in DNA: TGTGCCAGCAGTGCGCTAGCGGGAGGAGATACGCAGTATTTT.

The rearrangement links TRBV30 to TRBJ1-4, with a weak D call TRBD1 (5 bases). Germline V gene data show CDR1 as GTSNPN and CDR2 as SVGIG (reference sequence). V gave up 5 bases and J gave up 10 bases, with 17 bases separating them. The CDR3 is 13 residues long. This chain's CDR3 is CAWGAASRGKLFF. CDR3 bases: TGTGCCTGGGGGGCCGCCTCTAGGGGAAAACTGTTTTTT.

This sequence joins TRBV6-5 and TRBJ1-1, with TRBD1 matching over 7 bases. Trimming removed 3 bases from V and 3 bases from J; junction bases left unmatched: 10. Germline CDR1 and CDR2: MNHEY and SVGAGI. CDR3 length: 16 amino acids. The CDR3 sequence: CASSYRTGRRHTEAFF. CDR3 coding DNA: TGTGCCAGCAGTTATAGGACAGGACGAAGGCACACTGAAGCTTTCTTT.

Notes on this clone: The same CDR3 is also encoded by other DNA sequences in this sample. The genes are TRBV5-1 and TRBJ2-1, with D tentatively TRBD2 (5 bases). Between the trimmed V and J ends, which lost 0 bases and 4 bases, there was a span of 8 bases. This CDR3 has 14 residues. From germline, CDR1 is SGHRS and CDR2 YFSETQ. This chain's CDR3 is CASSLAGVYNEQFF. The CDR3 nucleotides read TGCGCCAGCAGCTTGGCCGGGGTTTACAATGAGCAGTTCTTC.

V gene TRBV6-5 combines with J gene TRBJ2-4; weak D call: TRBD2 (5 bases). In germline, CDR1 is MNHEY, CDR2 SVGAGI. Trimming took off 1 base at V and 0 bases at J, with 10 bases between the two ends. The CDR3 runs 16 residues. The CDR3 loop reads CASSYYASLAKNIQYF. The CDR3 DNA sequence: TGTGCCAGCAGTTACTACGCTAGCTTAGCCAAAAACATTCAGTACTTC.

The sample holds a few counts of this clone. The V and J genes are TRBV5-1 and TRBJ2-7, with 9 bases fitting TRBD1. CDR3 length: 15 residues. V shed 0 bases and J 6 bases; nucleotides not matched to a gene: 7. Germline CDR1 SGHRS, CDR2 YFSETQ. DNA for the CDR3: TGCGCCAGCAGCTTGGAAGGGGGACAGGGATTCGAGCAGTACTTC. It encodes CASSLEGGQGFEQYF.

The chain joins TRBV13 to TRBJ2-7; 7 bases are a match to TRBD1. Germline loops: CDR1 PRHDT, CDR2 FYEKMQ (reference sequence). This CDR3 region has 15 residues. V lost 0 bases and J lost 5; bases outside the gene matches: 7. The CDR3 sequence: CASSLGGRQGDEQYF. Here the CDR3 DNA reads TGTGCCAGCAGCTTAGGGGGTCGGCAGGGGGACGAGCAGTACTTC.

The CDR3: CATSTRLDYNEQFF. In DNA form, the CDR3 reads TGTGCCACCAGCACAAGACTAGATTACAATGAGCAGTTCTTC. The chain combines TRBV15 with TRBJ2-1, with D perhaps matching TRBD2 (6 bases). CDR3 length: 14 amino acids. Trimming took 4 bases from V and 4 from J, leaving 11 bases between them. Germline loops: CDR1 LNHNV, CDR2 YYDKDF (reference sequence).